This entry concerns a single T cell receptor (beta chain). The CDR3 is 18 amino acids. Germline CDR1 reads MDHEN; CDR2 reads SYDVKM. Trimming cost V 5 bases and J 3 bases; bases outside gene matches: 13. The data belong to a study of blood T cell repertoires in COVID-19. On the study more broadly: Samples came from the United States, Italy and Spain, spanning acute and convalescent COVID-19.

All enrollees were about 18 to 100 years old and from some 24 US areas. Clinical history reported by participants formed the basis on which cohorts were assigned. Produced via immunoSEQ multiplex PCR; TCRdb's table is partial and in-frame only. Among roughly 210,000 clones listed, around 90% were seen once. The sample was PBMCs or T cells enriched from blood (not recorded which). The chain employs TRBV28 and TRBJ1-4; 9 bases match TRBD1. This sequence was found in a man younger than 45 in a cohort exposed to, infected with or recovered from COVID-19 (not recorded which). The CDR3 here is CASSARDRAFTSNEKLFF. In DNA form, the CDR3 reads TGTGCCAGCAGTGCCAGGGACAGGGCTTTTACCTCTAATGAAAAACTGTTTTTT.